Reported below is one TCR beta chain. This record comes from a study of cytomegalovirus exposure and HLA in healthy donors. PCR used 60 Vbeta primers and 13 Jbeta primers. Sequenced by immunoSEQ multiplex PCR; TCRdb stores in-frame clones only, minus some. The sample carries some 100,000 clones, about three quarters recorded once. What was sequenced was PBMCs. The TCR originated in a male donor in good health and CMV-seropositive.

CDR3 sequence (DNA): TGTGCCAGCAGCTCATACAGGCGCACGAGATTCCACGTCCTGACTTTC. Protein: CASSSYRRTRFHVLTF. The chain is built from TRBV11-2 and TRBJ2-6; TRBD1 might be the D (5 bases). The CDR3 is 16 residues long. Looked up from germline, CDR1 is SGHAT and CDR2 is FQNNGV. V lost 4 bases and J lost 11, with 21 bases in between.